This T cell receptor (beta chain) derives from a study of T cell repertoires and Cas9 in healthy adults (dated by TCRdb to between 2018 and 2020). General notes on the study: Multi-effector potency, cytotoxicity and lineage determination within the CD4 and CD8 compartments were characterized for SpCas9-reactive T cells. The study looked at preexisting T cell immunity to the Streptococcus pyogenes Cas9 nuclease (SpCas9), which is used in CRISPR gene editing. On the study overall, not on this receptor specifically: Proliferation and function of SpCas9-reactive effector T cells were reported to be mitigated in vitro by SpCas9-reactive regulatory T cells.

Turning to this clone: Its antigen is not yet known. No much larger clonotype is one base removed from it; base qualities were not supplied.

Library preparation was by the immunoSEQ multiplex PCR assay. Sourced from immuneACCESS, this table was stored by TCRdb with only in-frame sequences that have V and J called. A share of the clones is absent; for the studies checked, an unresolved V gene accounts for under half, and the remainder has no known explanation. The sample contains over 20,000 clones, 91% of them found a single time. Roughly 1.6% of the sample rests with the top ten. The CDR3, from cysteine to phenylalanine, totals 17 residues. The DNA shown is the 51-base CDR3, in frame from base 1. Via the germline V gene (reference sequence), CDR1 is MNHEY and CDR2 SMNVEV. Between the V and J ends, shortened by 3 bases and 0 bases respectively, the junction contains 16 bases. Donors were healthy humans.

Sequences were obtained from CD4+ effector T cells (CD127+, CD25-, CD137-, CD154-) from PBMCs; culture status not recorded. The receptor's source is a human donor in good health. Here the chain combines TRBV27 and TRBJ2-3; the D segment might be TRBD1 or TRBD2, since each matches 6 bases. The DNA is as follows: TGTGCCAGCAGTTTCATCGGCGGGACATCCAGCACAGATACGCAGTATTTT. The encoded protein is CASSFIGGTSSTDTQYF.